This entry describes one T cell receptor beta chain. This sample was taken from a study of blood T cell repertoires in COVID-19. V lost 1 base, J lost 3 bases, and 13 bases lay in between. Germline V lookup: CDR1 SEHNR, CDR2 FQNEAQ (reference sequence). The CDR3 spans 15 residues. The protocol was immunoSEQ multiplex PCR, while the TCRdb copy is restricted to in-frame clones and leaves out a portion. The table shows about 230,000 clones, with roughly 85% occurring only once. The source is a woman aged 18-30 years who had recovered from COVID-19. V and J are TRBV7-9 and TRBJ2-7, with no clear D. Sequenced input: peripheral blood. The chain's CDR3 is CASSLGGVLNYEQYF. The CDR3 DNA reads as TGTGCCAGCAGCTTAGGAGGAGTACTGAACTACGAGCAGTACTTC.